The subject of this entry is one T cell receptor (beta chain). The antigen is unknown. The junction differs from germline at one of its ends, possibly a read error. The data stem from a study of cytomegalovirus exposure and HLA in healthy donors. Study background: The approximately 120 validation repertoires, a later analysis reported, used the same platform as the approximately 670 first-cohort repertoires. Overall study results and limits: The listing of approximately 160 TCR beta chains classed them as cytomegalovirus-associated.

Assay: immunoSEQ multiplex PCR; the TCRdb copy retains only in-frame clones and omits some. Among about 250,000 clones listed, roughly 90% were seen once. The receptor was isolated from a man in his late teens or twenties in good health and CMV-seropositive. The sample consisted of PBMCs.

As DNA, the CDR3 is TGTGCCATCAGTGCGGGAGGAATGCAGCACTTC. This gives the protein CAISAGGMQHF. J is TRBJ1-2 and V is TRBV10-3; no reliable D call. The CDR3 sequence is 11 residues long. The V gene's germline CDR1 is ENHRY and CDR2 SYGVKD.